The clone carrying this T cell receptor beta chain has just a few counts. Its antigen is not known. This record belongs to a study of spatial heterogeneity in lung cancer. The overall study: TCR and UMI combinations that were unique each appeared, on average, more than ten times in raw reads.

General study results and limits: Among blood samples, ubiquitous expanded tumor TCRs appeared more at resection than at follow-up.

Every cDNA TCR molecule received its own unique molecular identifier. TCRdb re-called the 5' RACE reads through MiXCR, storing one row per CDR3 protein. The sample yields about 38,000 distinct CDR3 sequences, roughly 8% seen once. The time point was: sample taken at primary tumor resection. Whole RNA from tumor, nontumor lung or frozen PBMC was sequenced unsorted. The TCR sequence derives from a male donor with early-stage non-small cell lung cancer. Sequencing was performed on PBMCs, taken at surgery.

CDR3 coding DNA: TGCGCCAGCAGCCAAGGGGGACTAGCGGGGACGAACACCGGGGAGCTGTTTTTT. Amino acid sequence: CASSQGGLAGTNTGELFF. This chain links TRBV4-3 with TRBJ2-2; 13 bases match TRBD2. Germline V gene data show CDR1 as LGHNA and CDR2 as YSLEER. This CDR3 is built from 18 residues. V was clipped by 1 base and J by 0 bases; unmatched bases: 2.